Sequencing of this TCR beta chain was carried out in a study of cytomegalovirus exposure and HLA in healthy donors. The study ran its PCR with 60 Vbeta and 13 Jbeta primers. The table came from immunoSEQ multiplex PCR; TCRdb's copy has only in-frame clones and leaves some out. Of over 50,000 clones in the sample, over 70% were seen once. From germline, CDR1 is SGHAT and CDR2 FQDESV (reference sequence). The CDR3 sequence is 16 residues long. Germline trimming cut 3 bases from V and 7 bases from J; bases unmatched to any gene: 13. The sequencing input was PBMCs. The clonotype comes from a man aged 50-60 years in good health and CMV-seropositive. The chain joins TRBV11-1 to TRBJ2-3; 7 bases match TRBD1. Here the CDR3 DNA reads TGTGCCAGCAGCTTGTCCCCGGGACAGAGGACCAATACGCAGTATTTT. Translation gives CASSLSPGQRTNTQYF.